This paragraph covers one T cell receptor (beta chain) sequence. Its specific antigen is unknown. No clone much larger than this one lies a single base away; base qualities are absent. These data are taken from a study of breast tumors, draining lymph nodes, adjacent tissues (dated by TCRdb to about 2016). About the investigation overall: The study compared TCR beta repertoires across tumor, adjacent nontumor tissue and axillary lymph nodes from breast cancer patients. In human breast cancer, the study set out to evaluate how tumor, surrounding tissue and draining lymph node repertoires relate to one another and whether T cells may move between these sites.

These reads were obtained on an Illumina HiSeq 2000. TCR beta chain libraries were generated through multiplex PCR amplification. High-throughput sequencing was used to analyze the amplified TCR beta chain products. TCRdb reworked the public reads: Q25 trimming with fastp, MiXCR clone assembly, productive beta chains retained. A single entry per CDR3 protein holds the most common genes and DNA from its merged rows. The sample table contains tens of thousands of distinct CDR3 sequences; only one count was recorded for roughly 50% of them. The ten largest clonotypes hold roughly 18% of the sample. CDR1 and CDR2 were assigned from the germline V gene as SGHDN and FVKESK. The germline V and J ends show losses of 4 bases and 7 bases respectively, and no gene match explains 12 bases of the junction. Including cysteine and phenylalanine, the CDR3 has 15 amino acids. The entry retains the CDR3 DNA only, 45 bases that are in frame from base 1.

The investigation overall reported the following: The conclusion that tumor T cells originate in lymph nodes was presented as consistent with a hypothesis rather than as directly demonstrated. The similarity between tumor and nontumor tissue repertoires was significantly greater in luminal-like breast cancer than in basal-like breast cancer. Tumor T-cell repertoires showed less diversity than lymph node repertoires and more diversity than nontumor tissue repertoires, and tumor T-cell repertoires showed preferential V and J gene usage. The data were considered consistent with most tumor T cells being derived from the lymph node and subsequently expanding within tumor tissue.

The source of this sequence is a female donor with breast cancer. Some clones in this sample may be carry-over from other donors' samples. The sequencing input was breast tumor tissue. The chain links TRBV14 with TRBJ1-2; 7 central nucleotides agree with TRBD1. The bases read TGTGCCAGCAGCCGCGACAGGGATCCTCTTGGTGGCTACACCTTC. Protein translation: CASSRDRDPLGGYTF.